The sequence of this TCR beta chain was determined in a study of shared clonotypes between healthy human individuals. In the case of this clone: Its target is not known. A far more abundant clone sits one base away, making this likely a read error. The sample holds other DNA sequences that translate to the same CDR3.

Study observations and caveats: Sequencing depth was predicted to influence how clonotypes are shared among donors.

CDR3 size: 14 residues. Germline V gene lookup returns CDR1 MNHEY and CDR2 SVGAGI. Unsorted samples drew genomic DNA from some 82 million PBMCs. Once extracted for a subset, genomic DNA was divided evenly among several immunoSEQ plates. DNA from unsorted PBMC was sequenced on ten immunoSEQ deep assay plates. Measured with immunoSEQ multiplex PCR; TCRdb has only the in-frame clones, and not every one. The data hold approximately 470,000 clones, with about 85% observed a single time. This receptor was identified in a woman aged 40 to 55 in good health. Some clones in this sample may be carry-over from other donors' samples. Sequencing used PBMCs. The V and J genes are TRBV6-5 and TRBJ2-7, with a tentative D call TRBD2 (6 bases). CDR3 sequence: CASRVAELSYEQYF. As DNA, the CDR3 is TGTGCCAGCAGGGTAGCGGAGCTATCCTATGAGCAGTACTTC.